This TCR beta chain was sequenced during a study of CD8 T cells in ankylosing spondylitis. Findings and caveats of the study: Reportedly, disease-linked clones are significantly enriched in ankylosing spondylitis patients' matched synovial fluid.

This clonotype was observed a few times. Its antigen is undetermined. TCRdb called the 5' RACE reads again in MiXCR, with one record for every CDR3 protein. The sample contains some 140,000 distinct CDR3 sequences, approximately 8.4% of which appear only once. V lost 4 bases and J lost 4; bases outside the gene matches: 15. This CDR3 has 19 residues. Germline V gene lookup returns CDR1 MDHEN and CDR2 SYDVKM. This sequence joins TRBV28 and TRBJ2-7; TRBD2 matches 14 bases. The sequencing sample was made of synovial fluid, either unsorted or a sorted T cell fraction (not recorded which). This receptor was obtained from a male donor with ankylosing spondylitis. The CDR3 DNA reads TGTGCCAGCAGTTATACTCCGGGACTAGCGGGAGAGGCTAAATACGAGCAGTACTTC. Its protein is CASSYTPGLAGEAKYEQYF. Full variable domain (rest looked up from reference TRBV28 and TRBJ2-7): DVKVTQSSRYLVKRTGEKVFLECVQDMDHENMFWYRQDPGLGLRLIYFSYDVKMKEKGDIPEGYSVSREKKERFSLILESASTNQTSMYLCASSYTPGLAGEAKYEQYFGPGTRLTVT.